Listed below are T cell receptor beta chains from one sample, sequenced in a study of T-cell reconstitution after alpha-beta-depleted transplantation in children. A single record per CDR3 protein comes from TCRdb applying MiXCR to the PCR reads. The repertoire has about 300,000 distinct CDR3 sequences, around 7.1% of them found once; the top ten carry about 9.1%. Here the sequenced sample was peripheral blood, taken 360 days after TCRalphabeta/CD19-depleted stem cell transplant. The source is a female patient aged 2-9 years who had a stem cell transplant for Fanconi anemia, so the T cells may come from the graft donor. Each CDR3 is given without its conserved first and last residue. Clone size is stated in some rows and not others, as once, few, many or a class when expanded.

ASKGTGTYEQY | TRBJ2-7 | few | TRBV19
SAHITGTGLYEQY | TRBJ2-7 | many | TRBV20-1
ASSVLADAF | TRBJ1-1 | . | TRBV12-3/TRBV12-4
ASSEGLAGGYEQY | TRBJ2-7 | many | TRBV6-1
ASSFAGGLGTDTQY | TRBJ2-3 | many | TRBV7-9
SAREGAVGTEAF | TRBJ1-1 | many | TRBV20-1
ASSLRRGDTEAF | TRBJ1-1 | . | TRBV5-6
ASSRLGKLYEQY | TRBJ2-7 | many | TRBV14
AISVDNYGYT | TRBJ1-2 | many | TRBV10-3
ASSPLDRANEQF | TRBJ2-1 | few | TRBV18
ASSLFPGTYNEQF | TRBJ2-1 | many | TRBV5-1
ASSLQQDGYTGELF | TRBJ2-2 | many | TRBV5-1
ASSRRTGGQEKLF | TRBJ1-4 | few | TRBV5-1
SARAPVAESYEQY | TRBJ2-7 | many | TRBV20-1
ASGLGLALGNEQF | TRBJ2-1 | few | TRBV6-1
ATSDSGRGTNEKLF | TRBJ1-4 | few | TRBV24-1
SARTGTVGYT | TRBJ1-2 | few | TRBV20-1
ASSPKKNIQY | TRBJ2-4 | many | TRBV18
ASSLGTGETEAF | TRBJ1-1 | few | TRBV5-1
ASSFRGPDEQY | TRBJ2-7 | many | TRBV12-3/TRBV12-4
ASSPSGGVDEQF | TRBJ2-1 | . | TRBV19
ASSYRWKASYEQY | TRBJ2-7 | many | TRBV12-3/TRBV12-4
ASSLGQRQY | TRBJ2-7 | many | TRBV6-1
ASSVPGAPYYGYT | TRBJ1-2 | . | TRBV12-3/TRBV12-4
AFSFQGDGLNTGELF | TRBJ2-2 | . | TRBV12-3/TRBV12-4
ASSTPTGELF | TRBJ2-2 | many | TRBV6-5
SAKPTGVAPYSNQPQH | TRBJ1-5 | few | TRBV20-1
ASSLEGWSGTQY | TRBJ2-3 | many | TRBV7-9
ASSPGYQETQY | TRBJ2-5 | many | TRBV18
ASSVGGGDEQF | TRBJ2-1 | . | TRBV9
ASSPQPGGLETQY | TRBJ2-5 | once | TRBV18
ASSSTGTGNQPQH | TRBJ1-5 | many | TRBV7-2
ASSQARQGINQPQH | TRBJ1-5 | few | TRBV3-1
ASSQAHGGQGVAIDTQY | TRBJ2-3 | . | TRBV3-1
ASRQTGGSYNEQF | TRBJ2-1 | few | TRBV3-1